This T cell receptor (beta chain) is from a study of T cells after posttransplantation cyclophosphamide. Regarding the study as a whole: Donor-recipient repertoire similarity was low at 1-2 months, rising over year one.

This clone was observed a few times. The antigen is not known. Sequencing was performed with immunoSEQ multiplex PCR; in TCRdb, only in-frame clones are kept and a portion is missing. This record lists 30,000 to 45,000 clones, none seen once only, and the top ten clones contain about 1.2%. Sample: PBMCs. This receptor was obtained from a girl aged 5 to 17 in good health, CMV-negative, and a related stem cell transplant donor.

The DNA for the CDR3 is TGTGCCAGCAGCCCCCTGACAGGGGGTTTTGAGACCCAGTACTTC. It is translated as CASSPLTGGFETQYF. The V gene is TRBV11-2, the J gene TRBJ2-5; 9 bases are shared with TRBD1. CDR3 length: 15 residues. CDR1 is SGHAT, CDR2 FQNNGV, per germline. Losses at the gene ends were 5 bases for V and 5 bases for J; bases not matched to a gene: 9.